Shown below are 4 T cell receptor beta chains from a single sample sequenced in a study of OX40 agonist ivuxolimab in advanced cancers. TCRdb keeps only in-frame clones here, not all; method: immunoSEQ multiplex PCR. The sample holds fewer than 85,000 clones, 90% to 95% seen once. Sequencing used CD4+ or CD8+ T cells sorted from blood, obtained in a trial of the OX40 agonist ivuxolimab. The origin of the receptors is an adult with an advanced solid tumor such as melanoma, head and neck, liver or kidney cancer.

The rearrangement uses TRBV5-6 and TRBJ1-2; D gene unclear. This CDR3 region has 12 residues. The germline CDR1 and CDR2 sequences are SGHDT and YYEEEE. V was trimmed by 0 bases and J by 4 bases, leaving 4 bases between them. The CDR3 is CASSLAAYGYTF. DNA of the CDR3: TGTGCCAGCAGCTTGGCCGCCTATGGCTACACCTTC.

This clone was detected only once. This CDR3 is CASSKTADQETQYF. The CDR3 DNA reads TGTGCCAGCAGCAAAACAGCGGACCAAGAGACCCAGTACTTC. The chain combines TRBV6-5 with TRBJ2-5; possible D gene TRBD2, 5 bases. The germline gives CDR1 MNHEY, CDR2 SVGAGI. The V and J ends lost 6 bases and 0 bases respectively, with 11 bases between them. There are 14 residues in the CDR3.

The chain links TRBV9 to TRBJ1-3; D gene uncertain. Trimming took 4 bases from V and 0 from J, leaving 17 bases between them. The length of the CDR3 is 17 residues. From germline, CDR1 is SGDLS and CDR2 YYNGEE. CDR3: CASSPYLGSRSGNTIYF. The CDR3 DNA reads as TGTGCCAGCAGCCCATATTTAGGCAGCCGCTCTGGAAACACCATATATTTT.

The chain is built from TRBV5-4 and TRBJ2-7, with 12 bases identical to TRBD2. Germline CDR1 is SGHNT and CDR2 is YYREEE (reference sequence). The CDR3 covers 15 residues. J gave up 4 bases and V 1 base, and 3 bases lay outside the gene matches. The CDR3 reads CASSLKGLAGYEQYF. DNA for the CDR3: TGTGCCAGCAGCTTGAAAGGACTAGCGGGATACGAGCAGTACTTC. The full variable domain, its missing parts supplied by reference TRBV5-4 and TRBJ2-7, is ETGVTQSPTHLIKTRGQQVTLRCSSQSGHNTVSWYQQALGQGPQFIFQYYREEENGRGNFPPRFSGLQFPNYSSELNVNALELDDSALYLCASSLKGLAGYEQYFGPGTRLTVT.